Below, 10 T cell receptor beta chains from the same sample are listed, as sequenced in a study of shared clonotypes between healthy human individuals. Libraries were prepared by immunoSEQ multiplex PCR; TCRdb keeps only in-frame clonotypes and omits some of them. This sample has around 1.1 million clones, with around three quarters found just once. Source material: memory CD4+ T cells from PBMCs. Stated subset: CD45RA-negative fraction. The receptors were gathered from a man aged 18 to 30 in good health. Some clones in this sample may be carry-over from other donors' samples.

The chain recombines TRBV29-1 with TRBJ2-7, with D tentatively TRBD1 or TRBD2 (5 bases each). The germline V gene has CDR1 SQVTM and CDR2 ANQGSEA. The CDR3 is made up of 12 amino acids. The chain's CDR3 is CRGSGQPYEQYF. Here the CDR3 DNA reads TGCAGGGGGAGCGGACAACCCTACGAGCAGTACTTC.

CDR3 loop: CASSTLGGQYGYTF. CDR3 in DNA: TGTGCCAGCAGTACGCTGGGGGGGCAATATGGCTACACCTTC. This chain joins TRBV28 and TRBJ1-2; D is perhaps TRBD1 (6 bases). The CDR3 spans 14 residues. Trimming cost V 5 bases and J 5 bases, with 15 bases left between them. Germline V CDR1 and CDR2: MDHEN, SYDVKM.

The CDR3 nucleotides read TGTGCCAGCAGCGCGTTGGACAAGACCCAAGAGACCCAGTACTTC. It codes for CASSALDKTQETQYF. The J gene is TRBJ2-5, the V gene TRBV28; D is possibly TRBD1 (5 bases). V lost 6 bases, J lost 1 base, and 15 bases lay in between. Germline CDR1 is MDHEN and CDR2 is SYDVKM. The CDR3 has 15 amino acids.

The CDR3 DNA sequence: TGTGCCAGCAGTTACTCGGGTAGCGGGGCCTGGGATGGCTACACCTTC. Amino acids: CASSYSGSGAWDGYTF. J is TRBJ1-2 and V is TRBV6-5; TRBD1 might be the D (5 bases). Germline V CDR1 and CDR2: MNHEY, SVGAGI. V shed 0 bases and J shed 6 bases, with 17 bases lying between them. The CDR3 is 16 residues long.

The chain couples TRBV29-1 to TRBJ2-1; tentatively, D is TRBD1 or TRBD2 (5 bases each). CDR3 length equals 14 residues. Germline V gives CDR1 SQVTM, CDR2 ANQGSEA. The V and J ends lost 3 bases and 0 bases respectively, with 9 bases between them. DNA of the CDR3: TGCAGCGTTGATTCGGGGCTCTCCTACAATGAGCAGTTCTTC. It yields the protein CSVDSGLSYNEQFF.

V usage is TRBV27 and J usage is TRBJ2-2; D is uncertain. CDR3 length: 13 amino acids. V gave up 0 bases and J gave up 3 bases, with 2 bases separating them. Looked up from germline, CDR1 is MNHEY and CDR2 is SMNVEV (reference sequence). The CDR3 DNA sequence: TGTGCCAGCAGTTTATCGCACACCGGGGAGCTGTTTTTT. This encodes CASSLSHTGELFF.

Notes on this clone: The junction does not match germline at one end; this may be a read error. The V and J genes are TRBV11-2 and TRBJ2-7; D is tentatively TRBD1 or TRBD2 (5 bases each). There are 12 residues in the CDR3. Germline V CDR1 and CDR2: SGHAT, FQNNGV. The CDR3 region is CASTLGTQRQYF. CDR3 DNA: TGTGCCAGCACCTTAGGGACCCAACGGCAGTACTTC.

The chain has TRBV6-5 and TRBJ1-2; 9 nucleotides line up with TRBD1. V dropped 7 bases and J dropped 6; count of bases not matched to a gene: 6. Looked up from germline, CDR1 is MNHEY and CDR2 is SVGAGI. The CDR3 is made up of 13 amino acids. The CDR3 DNA is TGTGCCAGCACCAGAACAGGGGGCGATGGCTACACCTTC. Protein sequence: CASTRTGGDGYTF.

The chain employs TRBV5-4 and TRBJ2-1; 11 bases map to TRBD2. V shed 3 bases, J shed 4 bases, and the junction held 3 bases outside the gene matches. The CDR3 contains 15 residues. Per germline, CDR1 SGHNT and CDR2 YYREEE (reference sequence). This CDR3 is CASSSPSGRYNEQFF. The CDR3 DNA reads as TGTGCCAGCAGCTCCCCTAGCGGGAGGTACAATGAGCAGTTCTTC.

The V call is TRBV5-1, the J call TRBJ2-1, with 8 bases matching TRBD2. CDR3 length: 14 amino acids. The V gene end was trimmed by 4 bases and the J gene end by 8 bases; junction bases not matched to a gene: 8. The germline gives CDR1 SGHRS, CDR2 YFSETQ. The CDR3 DNA follows: TGCGCCAGCAGCCGGCTAGCGGGCAGCGATGAGCAGTTCTTC. Encoded protein: CASSRLAGSDEQFF.